What follows are 8 T cell receptor beta chains derived from one specimen sequenced in a study of blood T cell repertoires in COVID-19. Data came from immunoSEQ multiplex PCR; TCRdb stores just in-frame clones and leaves some out. Among approximately 50,000 clones listed, 77% were seen once. Sequencing was performed on peripheral blood. These TCRs come from a man aged 70-80 years with active or convalescent COVID-19.

The chain couples TRBV28 to TRBJ2-7, with 8 bases aligning to TRBD2. This CDR3 comprises 15 residues. The germline V gene encodes CDR1 MDHEN and CDR2 SYDVKM. V trimming: 6 bases; J trimming: 0 bases; junction bases outside the gene matches: 7. Here the CDR3 DNA reads TGTGCCAGCAGGCAAGCGGGGGAGAGCTCCTACGAGCAGTACTTC. This translates into CASRQAGESSYEQYF.

J is TRBJ2-4 and V is TRBV6-2 or TRBV6-3, with D possibly TRBD2 on 5 matching bases. CDR1 MNHEY and CDR2 SVGEGT come from the germline V gene. V lost 5 bases to trimming and J lost 0 bases, with 8 bases between them. This CDR3 contains 14 residues. This CDR3 is CASSQRLAKNIQYF. CDR3 nucleotide sequence: TGTGCCAGCAGTCAGCGGCTAGCCAAAAACATTCAGTACTTC.

V usage is TRBV2 and J usage is TRBJ2-5; 7 bases fit TRBD2. Germline lookup yields CDR1 SNHLY and CDR2 FYNNEI. The trim removed 5 bases at V and 4 bases at J, leaving 1 base unmatched. The CDR3 contains 12 residues. The CDR3 sequence is CASSQRGETQYF. CDR3 bases: TGTGCCAGCAGTCAGCGGGGAGAGACCCAGTACTTC.

The chain employs TRBV3-1 (or the pseudogene TRBV3-2) and TRBJ1-2; maybe TRBD1 (6 bases). Trimming cost V 4 bases and J 5 bases, with 11 bases left between them. The CDR3 runs 13 residues. Germline loops: CDR1 LGHDT, CDR2 YNNKEL (reference sequence). The DNA for the CDR3 is TGTGCCAGCAGCCGAGGGACAATTTATGGCTACACCTTC. It encodes CASSRGTIYGYTF.

CDR3 in DNA: TGCGCCAGCAGCTTATCTACAGTGAACACTGAAGCTTTCTTT. Amino acid sequence: CASSLSTVNTEAFF. This rearrangement joins TRBV5-1 to TRBJ1-1; D gene ambiguous. Per germline, CDR1 SGHRS and CDR2 YFSETQ. There are 14 residues in the CDR3. The V gene lost 2 bases and the J gene lost 0 bases, with 8 bases spanning the gap.

V is TRBV10-3 and J is TRBJ1-2; TRBD1 matches 7 bases. J lost 5 bases, V lost 6 bases, and 3 bases had no gene match. The CDR3 consists of 12 residues. Germline-derived CDR1 and CDR2 are ENHRY and SYGVKD. CDR3 nucleotides: TGTGCCATCAGCACAGGGGAGTATGGCTACACCTTC. It translates to CAISTGEYGYTF.

The chain carries TRBV19 and TRBJ1-5; TRBD1 agrees at 11 bases. This CDR3 region has 17 residues. The V gene's germline CDR1 is LNHDA and CDR2 SQIVND (reference sequence). J was trimmed by 6 bases and V by 7 bases; bases with no gene match: 14. CDR3 nucleotides: TGTGCCAGTATCAGGACAGGGGGCATATCGGTATTTCAGCCCCAGCATTTT. Amino acid sequence: CASIRTGGISVFQPQHF. The variable domain in full, completed from reference TRBV19 and TRBJ1-5, reads DGGITQSPKYLFRKEGQNVTLSCEQNLNHDAMYWYRQDPGQGLRLIYYSQIVNDFQKGDIAEGYSVSREKKESFPLTVTSAQKNPTAFYLCASIRTGGISVFQPQHFGDGTRLSIL.

The DNA for the CDR3 is TGTGCCAGCAGCCTAACCGGGACAGGGATCGCCGGGGAGCTGTTTTTT. Its translation is CASSLTGTGIAGELFF. V is TRBV7-2 and J is TRBJ2-2; 9 bases agree with TRBD1. Germline V lookup: CDR1 SGHTA, CDR2 FQGNSA. The CDR3 runs to 16 residues. Germline trimming cut 5 bases from V and 6 bases from J; bases unmatched to any gene: 10.